One and the same sample provided the 24 T cell receptor beta chains below, sequenced in a study of Ad26.COV2.S vaccination and SARS-CoV-2 variants. TCRdb's copy holds only in-frame clones and misses some; the assay was immunoSEQ multiplex PCR. The sample holds around 420,000 clones, approximately 88% seen once. Treatment in this sample: 15 to 20 received Ad26.COV2.S at low or high dose, single or two shots; about 5 received placebo; per-sample allocation not given. Sample collection was performed on day 63 after the first vaccine or placebo injection. The sequencing used peripheral blood, collected in a trial of Ad26.COV2.S vaccine versus placebo. The source of these receptors is a person aged 18-60 years who received the Ad26.COV2.S COVID-19 vaccine or a placebo.

V and J are TRBV28 and TRBJ2-2; 12 bases are a match to TRBD2. Germline V gene data show CDR1 as MDHEN and CDR2 as SYDVKM. Losses at the gene ends were 6 bases for V and 3 bases for J; bases not matched to a gene: 14. This CDR3 region has 19 residues. Here the CDR3 reads CASSLRVSSGGAHTGELFF. The CDR3 DNA follows: TGTGCCAGCAGCCTAAGGGTGTCTAGCGGGGGGGCTCACACCGGGGAGCTGTTTTTT.

The chain links TRBV4-3 to TRBJ1-5, with 8 bases that match TRBD1. The germline V gene has CDR1 LGHNA and CDR2 YSLEER. Germline trimming cut 1 base from V and 5 bases from J; bases unmatched to any gene: 10. CDR3 length equals 17 residues. CDR3 nucleotides: TGCGCCAGCAGCCAAGTTGTTACAGGGGGTTCGTATCAGCCCCAGCATTTT. Translated, it gives CASSQVVTGGSYQPQHF.

In this sample, this clone turned up a few times. V is TRBV6-5 and J is TRBJ1-3, with D unresolved. Germline CDR1 MNHEY, CDR2 SVGAGI. This CDR3 has 14 amino acids. V dropped 5 bases and J dropped 1 base, with 9 bases sitting between them. CDR3 sequence reads: CASSQRRSGNTIYF. The DNA of the CDR3 is TGTGCCAGCAGTCAACGGCGGTCTGGAAACACCATATATTTT.

The genes are TRBV6-2 or TRBV6-3 and TRBJ2-3; TRBD1 is a possible D gene (6 bases). This CDR3 is built from 14 residues. Trimming shortened V by 2 bases and J by 4 bases, and 10 bases separated the two germline ends. Germline values: CDR1 MNHEY, CDR2 SVGEGT. The CDR3 spells CASSYQGRADTQYF. As DNA, the CDR3 is TGTGCCAGCAGTTACCAGGGGCGGGCAGATACGCAGTATTTT.

The chain has TRBV28 and TRBJ1-4; tentative D call: TRBD1 (6 bases). CDR1 is MDHEN and CDR2 is SYDVKM in the germline V gene. This CDR3 is built from 11 residues. Trimming stripped 6 bases from V and 8 bases from J, with 7 bases between. The CDR3 bases are TGTGCCAGCAGCCAGGGGGAAAAACTGTTTTTT. This sequence encodes CASSQGEKLFF. Full variable domain (outside the CDR3, taken from reference TRBV28 and TRBJ1-4): DVKVTQSSRYLVKRTGEKVFLECVQDMDHENMFWYRQDPGLGLRLIYFSYDVKMKEKGDIPEGYSVSREKKERFSLILESASTNQTSMYLCASSQGEKLFFGSGTQLSVL.

V is TRBV9 and J is TRBJ2-1, with 11 bases fitting TRBD2. CDR3 length equals 16 residues. The germline gives CDR1 SGDLS, CDR2 YYNGEE. The ends lost 0 bases at V and 6 bases at J; junction bases unmatched: 5. The CDR3 region has the DNA TGTGCCAGCAGCGTAGTTTTAGCGGGGGGGATCAATGAGCAGTTCTTC. As protein: CASSVVLAGGINEQFF.

The chain employs TRBV2 and TRBJ2-7, with TRBD2 identical over 7 bases. Germline V CDR1 and CDR2: SNHLY, FYNNEI. Germline trimming cut 3 bases from V and 0 bases from J; bases unmatched to any gene: 8. The CDR3 totals 16 residues. The CDR3 DNA is TGTGCCAGCAGTGATTTGGAGCGGGGCAGCTCCTACGAGCAGTACTTC. Its protein is CASSDLERGSSYEQYF.

V usage is TRBV11-3 and J usage is TRBJ1-1, with 9 bases identical to TRBD1. Germline values: CDR1 SGHNT, CDR2 YENEEA. This CDR3 spans 15 amino acids. The V segment lost 5 bases and the J segment 4 bases; nucleotides outside the gene matches: 8. The CDR3 protein is CASSPGGQGSTEAFF. CDR3 in DNA: TGTGCCAGCAGCCCAGGGGGACAGGGTTCCACTGAAGCTTTCTTT.

The chain couples TRBV5-1 to TRBJ2-4; D possibly corresponds to TRBD2 (6 bases). Looked up from germline, CDR1 is SGHRS and CDR2 is YFSETQ. The CDR3 runs 16 residues. The V and J ends lost 0 bases and 1 base respectively, with 11 bases between them. The CDR3 DNA follows: TGCGCCAGCAGCTTGGAGGCGGGGTCCGCCAAAAACATTCAGTACTTC. Its translation is CASSLEAGSAKNIQYF.

The chain carries TRBV15 and TRBJ1-4; D unresolved. This CDR3 has 14 amino acids. The germline V and J ends were trimmed by 3 bases and 8 bases, with 13 bases remaining between them. Germline lookup yields CDR1 LNHNV and CDR2 YYDKDF (reference sequence). The CDR3 DNA reads TGTGCCACCAGCAGGGGAGTGGTTGGAGAAAAACTGTTTTTT. This codes for CATSRGVVGEKLFF.

This chain joins TRBV19 and TRBJ1-4; no definite D call. V shed 2 bases and J shed 8 bases, with 9 bases lying between them. Germline assignment: CDR1 LNHDA and CDR2 SQIVND (reference sequence). The CDR3 totals 13 residues. DNA for the CDR3: TGTGCCAGTAGTATAAACCCAGGCGAAAAACTGTTTTTT. This encodes CASSINPGEKLFF.

The V call is TRBV5-8, the J call TRBJ2-2, with D perhaps matching TRBD2 (5 bases). CDR3 length: 16 amino acids. The ends were cut back, 5 bases at V and 2 bases at J, with 16 bases in the middle. CDR1 SGHTS and CDR2 YDEGEE come from the germline V gene. The chain's CDR3 is CASRIHRDLNTGELFF. CDR3 nucleotides: TGTGCCAGCAGGATCCACCGGGATCTTAACACCGGGGAGCTGTTTTTT.

The chain recombines TRBV5-6 with TRBJ1-2; D is undetermined. Trimming stripped 0 bases from V and 3 bases from J, with 12 bases between. The CDR3 contains 15 residues. Germline-derived CDR1 and CDR2 are SGHDT and YYEEEE. For the CDR3, the DNA is TGTGCCAGCAGCTTGGGCCCCCGAGCGGACTATGGCTACACCTTC. Residues: CASSLGPRADYGYTF.

The V call is TRBV18, the J call TRBJ2-7, with 7 bases aligning to TRBD1. The V gene's germline CDR1 is KGHSH and CDR2 LQKENI. Losses at the gene ends were 1 base for V and 0 bases for J; bases not matched to a gene: 3. The CDR3 totals 15 residues. CDR3 coding DNA: TGTGCCAGCTCACCACAGACAGGGTCCTCCTACGAGCAGTACTTC. Translated: CASSPQTGSSYEQYF.

The J gene is TRBJ2-7, the V gene TRBV7-6, with 10 bases fitting TRBD1. This CDR3 is 15 amino acids long. The ends lost 4 bases at V and 3 bases at J; junction bases unmatched: 6. The germline V gene encodes CDR1 SGHVS and CDR2 FNYEAQ. The DNA of the CDR3 is TGTGCCAGCAGCTCGCCGGGACAGGGGTTCTACGAGCAGTACTTC. As protein: CASSSPGQGFYEQYF.

The chain employs TRBV7-2 and TRBJ1-4; perhaps TRBD1 as D (5 bases). CDR1 and CDR2 (germline): SGHTA, FQGNSA. Between the trimmed V and J ends, which lost 0 bases and 7 bases, there was a span of 15 bases. The CDR3 is 16 amino acids. In DNA, the CDR3 is TGTGCCAGCAGCTTAGCGTACCTGGGCCAGGGTGAAAAACTGTTTTTT. It translates to CASSLAYLGQGEKLFF.

This rearrangement joins TRBV30 to TRBJ2-5; tentatively, D is TRBD2 (7 bases). The CDR3 extends over 14 amino acids. The V gene's germline CDR1 is GTSNPN and CDR2 SVGIG (reference sequence). V lost 0 bases and J lost 6, with 14 bases in between. The CDR3 protein is CAWSVGGGAKTQYF. The CDR3 DNA reads as TGTGCCTGGAGTGTTGGAGGGGGGGCTAAGACCCAGTACTTC.

The V gene is TRBV4-2, the J gene TRBJ1-3; no clear D gene. This CDR3 contains 15 residues. CDR1 and CDR2 (germline): LGHNA, YNFKEQ. The V and J ends lost 0 bases and 4 bases respectively, with 10 bases between them. The CDR3 here is CASSQDSTLGNTIYF. In DNA form, the CDR3 reads TGTGCCAGCAGCCAAGATAGCACACTCGGAAACACCATATATTTT.

The chain employs TRBV7-9 and TRBJ2-4; 8 nucleotides match TRBD2. The CDR3 contains 15 residues. From germline, CDR1 is SEHNR and CDR2 FQNEAQ (reference sequence). After removal of 4 bases from V and 8 bases from J, the junction contained 10 bases not matched to a gene. The CDR3 sequence is CASSSTGTRADIQYF. CDR3 nucleotide sequence: TGTGCCAGCAGCTCTACCGGGACTAGGGCTGACATTCAGTACTTC.

The chain carries TRBV4-1 and TRBJ1-2; 8 positions match TRBD1. The CDR3 is 16 residues long. Germline V CDR1 and CDR2: MGHRA, YSYEKL. V lost 5 bases and J lost 0; bases outside the gene matches: 8. CDR3 region: CASSTGQAIANYGYTF. The CDR3 DNA reads as TGCGCCAGCAGCACGGGACAGGCGATAGCTAACTATGGCTACACCTTC.

The chain recombines TRBV24-1 with TRBJ2-3, with D possibly TRBD2 on 5 matching bases. Germline V CDR1 and CDR2: KGHDR, SFDVKD. The CDR3 sequence is 15 residues long. Between the trimmed V and J ends, which lost 6 bases and 0 bases, there was a span of 12 bases. The CDR3 DNA is TGTGCCACCAGTTCCGTAGCGACTAGCACAGATACGCAGTATTTT. It specifies CATSSVATSTDTQYF.

This clone was observed once. The genes are TRBV10-2 and TRBJ2-1; 11 bases align to TRBD2. With V trimmed by 2 bases and J by 0 bases, 12 bases remained unmatched. Germline V gene lookup returns CDR1 WSHSY and CDR2 SAAADI. This CDR3 contains 20 residues. Here the CDR3 reads CASSEIPLAGGLSSYNEQFF. The CDR3 region has the DNA TGCGCCAGCAGTGAGATTCCCCTAGCGGGGGGTCTAAGCTCCTACAATGAGCAGTTCTTC.

The V call is TRBV5-1, the J call TRBJ2-5; a possible D gene is TRBD2 (6 bases). Trimming cost V 0 bases and J 4 bases, with 13 bases left between them. Germline lookup yields CDR1 SGHRS and CDR2 YFSETQ. CDR3 length: 15 amino acids. CDR3 residues: CASSLDRGVGETQYF. The CDR3 DNA reads TGCGCCAGCAGCTTGGATCGCGGGGTAGGAGAGACCCAGTACTTC.

The chain joins TRBV9 to TRBJ2-7; TRBD1 agrees at 8 bases. Germline trimming cut 4 bases from V and 4 bases from J; bases unmatched to any gene: 4. CDR1 is SGDLS, CDR2 YYNGEE, per germline. This CDR3 has 13 amino acids. The CDR3 DNA reads TGTGCCAGCAGCTCAGGACAGGGTTACGAGCAGTACTTC. Translating it yields CASSSGQGYEQYF.